The 19 T cell receptor beta chains below come from one sample, sequenced in a study of blood T cell repertoires in COVID-19. The protocol was immunoSEQ multiplex PCR, while the TCRdb copy is restricted to in-frame clones and leaves out a portion. The table shows some 87,000 clones, with roughly 90% occurring only once. What was sequenced was peripheral blood. These receptor sequences come from a woman aged 70-85 years with acute or convalescent COVID-19.

This clone has only one observation. The rearrangement uses TRBV5-6 and TRBJ1-1; no reliable D call. Germline CDR1 and CDR2: SGHDT and YYEEEE. CDR3 length: 14 residues. Trimming removed 5 bases from V and 6 bases from J, with 17 bases in between. The CDR3 spells CASRQYRYSSEAFF. The CDR3 DNA reads as TGTGCCAGCAGGCAGTACCGATACAGTTCTGAAGCTTTCTTT.

This chain joins TRBV19 and TRBJ2-5, with D possibly TRBD1 on 5 matching bases. V was cut by 9 bases and J by 1 base, with 12 bases left in between. This CDR3 has 13 amino acids. CDR1 is LNHDA and CDR2 is SQIVND in the germline V gene (reference sequence). CDR3 protein: CASGTGIQETQYF. The CDR3 DNA sequence: TGTGCCAGCGGAACAGGAATCCAAGAGACCCAGTACTTC.

This rearrangement joins TRBV5-6 to TRBJ2-5; TRBD1 agrees at 9 bases. Germline V gene lookup returns CDR1 SGHDT and CDR2 YYEEEE. The CDR3 contains 15 residues. The junction had 6 bases not matched to a gene; V was cut back by 4 bases and J by 2 bases. The CDR3 sequence: CASSPRDRAQETQYF. DNA for the CDR3: TGTGCCAGCAGCCCAAGGGACAGGGCTCAAGAGACCCAGTACTTC.

The gene calls are TRBV5-1 and TRBJ1-2, with TRBD1 as a possible D gene (6 bases). CDR1 is SGHRS, CDR2 YFSETQ, per germline. This CDR3 has 14 residues. V lost 0 bases to trimming and J lost 8 bases, with 14 bases between them. The CDR3, as DNA: TGCGCCAGCAGCTTGGCTGCGGGGGCGACCGGCTACACCTTC. Translated, it gives CASSLAAGATGYTF.

This chain joins TRBV15 and TRBJ2-3; D gene unclear. The CDR3 is made up of 17 amino acids. V dropped 0 bases and J dropped 4 bases, with 17 bases sitting between them. Germline V gene sequence: CDR1 LNHNV, CDR2 YYDKDF (reference sequence). As DNA, the CDR3 is TGTGCCACCAGCAGAGATCAATCGAATTTTCTATCAGATACGCAGTATTTT. As protein: CATSRDQSNFLSDTQYF.

This clone appeared once. The V call is TRBV5-6, the J call TRBJ2-3; 8 nucleotides match TRBD1. Germline V gene sequence: CDR1 SGHDT, CDR2 YYEEEE. This CDR3 is built from 15 residues. The V segment lost 1 base and the J segment 2 bases; nucleotides outside the gene matches: 3. This CDR3 is CASSLQGAFTDTQYF. Written as DNA, the CDR3 is TGTGCCAGCAGCTTGCAGGGGGCATTCACAGATACGCAGTATTTT. Filled out from reference TRBV5-6 and TRBJ2-3, the complete variable domain reads DAGVTQSPTHLIKTRGQQVTLRCSPKSGHDTVSWYQQALGQGPQFIFQYYEEEERQRGNFPDRFSGHQFPNYSSELNVNALLLGDSALYLCASSLQGAFTDTQYFGPGTRLTVL.

The chain recombines TRBV6-5 with TRBJ2-3; TRBD1 matches 7 bases. This CDR3 comprises 15 residues. CDR1 MNHEY and CDR2 SVGAGI come from the germline V gene. Trimming took 6 bases from V and 1 from J; bases not matched to a gene: 7. CDR3 amino acids: CASSQTGIGTDTQYF. In DNA form, the CDR3 reads TGTGCCAGCAGCCAGACAGGGATTGGCACAGATACGCAGTATTTT.

This rearrangement joins TRBV30 to TRBJ2-5; possibly TRBD1 for D (6 bases). The CDR3 has 13 amino acids. V lost 6 bases, J lost 4 bases, and 15 bases lay in between. Germline-derived CDR1 and CDR2 are GTSNPN and SVGIG (reference sequence). The CDR3 DNA is TGTGCCTGCCTAGTGGGGGCCGGAGAGACCCAGTACTTC. It translates to CACLVGAGETQYF.

J is TRBJ2-5 and V is TRBV19; 7 bases are a match to TRBD2. The CDR3 loop spans 14 amino acids. Germline assignment: CDR1 LNHDA and CDR2 SQIVND (reference sequence). V gave up 7 bases and J gave up 5 bases; unmatched junction bases: 10. Here the CDR3 DNA reads TGTGCCAGTAAGGCGGGGGATGTGCGCGAGACCCAGTACTTC. As protein: CASKAGDVRETQYF.

This rearrangement joins TRBV27 to TRBJ1-6; 11 positions match TRBD1. The CDR3 is 17 residues long. V dropped 2 bases and J dropped 7; count of bases not matched to a gene: 7. Per the germline V gene, CDR1 is MNHEY and CDR2 is SMNVEV (reference sequence). CDR3 DNA: TGTGCCAGCAGTTTACGAGGGACAGGGGGTATGAATTCACCCCTCCACTTT. As protein: CASSLRGTGGMNSPLHF.

V usage is TRBV2 and J usage is TRBJ1-1, with 7 bases fitting TRBD1. Germline V gives CDR1 SNHLY, CDR2 FYNNEI. This CDR3 contains 13 residues. The junction had 2 bases not matched to a gene; V was cut back by 6 bases and J by 1 base. The DNA of the CDR3 is TGTGCCAGCAGGGGGACAGAGAACACTGAAGCTTTCTTT. Translation: CASRGTENTEAFF.

The DNA for the CDR3 is TGTGCCAGCAGCCAAGTGCCCAGCGGGGGGGCCGGGTACAATGAGCAGTTCTTC. Amino acid sequence: CASSQVPSGGAGYNEQFF. This chain joins TRBV3-1 (or the pseudogene TRBV3-2) and TRBJ2-1; 10 bases are shared with TRBD2. CDR1 is LGHDT, CDR2 YNNKEL, per germline (reference sequence). After removal of 1 base from V and 4 bases from J, the junction contained 10 bases not matched to a gene. The CDR3 consists of 18 residues.

V and J are TRBV29-1 and TRBJ1-2, with 9 nucleotides matching TRBD1. V shed 3 bases and J 4 bases; nucleotides not matched to a gene: 3. Germline V gene sequence: CDR1 SQVTM, CDR2 ANQGSEA. The CDR3 is 13 residues long. The chain's CDR3 is CSVDLGQGYGYTF. Written as DNA, the CDR3 is TGCAGCGTTGACCTGGGACAGGGCTATGGCTACACCTTC.

This clone was seen only once. V gene TRBV5-1 combines with J gene TRBJ1-6; D perhaps matches TRBD1 (6 bases). Looked up from germline, CDR1 is SGHRS and CDR2 is YFSETQ. Deletions cut 1 base from V and 0 bases from J, with 11 bases between. There are 17 residues in the CDR3. CDR3 protein: CASSLSGVISYNSPLHF. CDR3 DNA: TGCGCCAGCAGCTTGTCAGGGGTAATCTCCTATAATTCACCCCTCCACTTT. The entire variable domain, with the rest obtained from reference TRBV5-1 and TRBJ1-6, is as follows: KAGVTQTPRYLIKTRGQQVTLSCSPISGHRSVSWYQQTPGQGLQFLFEYFSETQRNKGNFPGRFSGRQFSNSRSEMNVSTLELGDSALYLCASSLSGVISYNSPLHFGNGTRLTVT.

V is TRBV28 and J is TRBJ2-5, with D maybe TRBD2 (5 bases). Germline V gene data show CDR1 as MDHEN and CDR2 as SYDVKM. The V end lost 5 bases, the J end lost 7 bases, and 17 bases lay between the germline ends. CDR3 length: 14 residues. The CDR3, as DNA: TGTGCCAGCAGTACAGACGGGGTTGAGGGGACCCAGTACTTC. Protein product: CASSTDGVEGTQYF.

The sample holds a few counts of this clone. The chain carries TRBV28 and TRBJ2-5; TRBD1 matches at 9 bases. Germline assignment: CDR1 MDHEN and CDR2 SYDVKM. This CDR3 has 16 amino acids. With 1 base clipped from V and 5 bases from J, the junction kept 8 bases outside the gene matches. For the CDR3, the DNA is TGTGCCAGCAGTTTATCAGGGGACAGGGTGTGGGAGACCCAGTACTTC. This codes for CASSLSGDRVWETQYF. The full variable domain, rest sourced from reference TRBV28 and TRBJ2-5, is DVKVTQSSRYLVKRTGEKVFLECVQDMDHENMFWYRQDPGLGLRLIYFSYDVKMKEKGDIPEGYSVSREKKERFSLILESASTNQTSMYLCASSLSGDRVWETQYFGPGTRLLVL.

This clone appeared once. The rearrangement uses TRBV11-2 and TRBJ1-6; D is unclear. Germline V lookup: CDR1 SGHAT, CDR2 FQNNGV. This CDR3 contains 16 residues. Trimming removed 1 base at V and 5 bases at J, with 12 bases between. The CDR3 loop reads CASSLGYRRNNSPLHF. The CDR3 coding sequence is TGTGCCAGCAGCTTAGGTTACAGAAGGAATAATTCACCCCTCCACTTT.

In the case of this clone: Other DNA sequences from this sample encode an identical CDR3 as well. This chain uses TRBV5-1 with TRBJ2-1, with D unresolved. Germline CDR1 SGHRS, CDR2 YFSETQ. This CDR3 has 13 amino acids. Trimming removed 4 bases from V and 0 bases from J, with 5 bases in between. The CDR3 region is CASSRSSYNEQFF. The CDR3 nucleotides read TGCGCCAGCAGCCGGAGCTCCTACAATGAGCAGTTCTTC. The complete variable domain, with remaining parts taken from reference TRBV5-1 and TRBJ2-1, reads KAGVTQTPRYLIKTRGQQVTLSCSPISGHRSVSWYQQTPGQGLQFLFEYFSETQRNKGNFPGRFSGRQFSNSRSEMNVSTLELGDSALYLCASSRSSYNEQFFGPGTRLTVL.

The gene calls are TRBV5-6 and TRBJ2-1; 10 bases fit TRBD2. J lost 5 bases, V lost 1 base, and 6 bases had no gene match. Germline assignment: CDR1 SGHDT and CDR2 YYEEEE. The CDR3 is 16 amino acids. CDR3 DNA sequence: TGTGCCAGCAGCTTGTCGGTAGCGGGGGGCCACAATGAGCAGTTCTTC. Its protein is CASSLSVAGGHNEQFF. Combining the CDR3 with reference TRBV5-6 and TRBJ2-1 gives the whole variable domain DAGVTQSPTHLIKTRGQQVTLRCSPKSGHDTVSWYQQALGQGPQFIFQYYEEEERQRGNFPDRFSGHQFPNYSSELNVNALLLGDSALYLCASSLSVAGGHNEQFFGPGTRLTVL.